The 12 T cell receptor beta chains in this list originate from one sample, sequenced in a study of cytomegalovirus exposure and HLA in healthy donors. Using immunoSEQ multiplex PCR, the repertoire was profiled, and TCRdb retains in-frame clones only, with some absent. This table holds approximately 200,000 clones, 85% to 90% found once. The sequenced material came from PBMCs. These receptor sequences come from a woman under 30 in good health and CMV-seronegative.

This chain connects TRBV27 to TRBJ1-2; 7 bases fit TRBD1. V gave up 9 bases and J gave up 8 bases; unmatched junction bases: 27. The CDR3 consists of 18 residues. Per germline, CDR1 MNHEY and CDR2 SMNVEV (reference sequence). CDR3 protein: CARALSPGQPNRVVGYTF. CDR3 DNA sequence: TGTGCCAGGGCCCTATCTCCGGGACAGCCTAACCGGGTGGTAGGCTACACCTTC.

This clone was picked up one time. V is TRBV25-1 and J is TRBJ2-2, with TRBD1 identical over 8 bases. Trimming cost V 2 bases and J 3 bases; bases outside gene matches: 11. Germline V CDR1 and CDR2: MGHDK, SYGVNS. The CDR3 extends over 18 amino acids. CDR3 bases: TGTGCCAGCAGTGAAGGGTCTTGGAGGACAGGGTACACCGGGGAGCTGTTTTTT. As protein: CASSEGSWRTGYTGELFF.

This CDR3 reads CASSLSGGEQYF. CDR3 nucleotide sequence: TGTGCCAGCAGTTTATCAGGTGGCGAGCAGTACTTC. The chain recombines TRBV28 with TRBJ2-7; no definite D call. Trimming removed 1 base from V and 6 bases from J, with 7 bases in between. Germline values: CDR1 MDHEN, CDR2 SYDVKM. The CDR3 spans 12 residues.

The chain carries TRBV5-6 and TRBJ1-2; tentative D call: TRBD1 (5 bases). The CDR3 has 14 residues. Germline V gene sequence: CDR1 SGHDT, CDR2 YYEEEE. The V and J ends lost 0 bases and 1 base respectively, with 7 bases between them. The CDR3 protein is CASSLVQGNYGYTF. For the CDR3, the DNA is TGTGCCAGCAGCTTGGTCCAGGGTAACTATGGCTACACCTTC.

This sequence joins TRBV11-3 and TRBJ2-3; 7 bases align to TRBD1. The CDR3 length is 15 residues. In germline, CDR1 is SGHNT, CDR2 YENEEA. Germline trimming cut 7 bases from V and 4 bases from J; bases unmatched to any gene: 11. In DNA, the CDR3 is TGTGCCAGCACCCTAAGTAGGGGGCAGGCAGATACGCAGTATTTT. Translating gives CASTLSRGQADTQYF.

Points on this clone: The junction and the germline gene differ at one end; a read error may be behind it. CDR3 in DNA: TGTGCCAGCAGCGTAGCCGGGACTAGCGGTGTCGTAGGGCAGTACTTC. This translates into CASSVAGTSGVVGQYF. The chain combines TRBV7-8 with TRBJ2-7; 11 bases line up with TRBD2. Germline CDR1 reads SGHVS; CDR2 reads FQNEAQ. The CDR3 has 16 amino acids. Full variable domain (rest looked up from reference TRBV7-8 and TRBJ2-7): GAGVSQSPRYKVAKRGQDVALRCDPISGHVSLFWYQQALGQGPEFLTYFQNEAQLDKSGLPSDRFFAERPEGSVSTLKIQRTQQEDSAVYLCASSVAGTSGVVGQYFGPGTRLTVT.

In its sample, this clone was seen a few times. This sequence joins TRBV18 and TRBJ1-2; 8 bases align to TRBD1. The V and J ends lost 3 bases and 3 bases, in that order; junction bases with no gene match: 9. Germline assignment: CDR1 KGHSH and CDR2 LQKENI. This CDR3 contains 16 residues. CDR3 bases: TGTGCCAGCTCACCCGTTGGAGGACAGGGTTACTATGGCTACACCTTC. Its protein product is CASSPVGGQGYYGYTF.

The chain has TRBV9 and TRBJ2-7; D may be TRBD2 (5 bases). The CDR3 contains 13 residues. The germline V and J ends were trimmed by 0 bases and 5 bases, with 9 bases remaining between them. Germline V gives CDR1 SGDLS, CDR2 YYNGEE. In nucleotides, the CDR3 is TGTGCCAGCAGCGTAGGGAGGTGGGACGAGCAGTACTTC. It yields the protein CASSVGRWDEQYF.

The chain joins TRBV19 to TRBJ1-5; 9 bases line up with TRBD1. Germline V gives CDR1 LNHDA, CDR2 SQIVND (reference sequence). This CDR3 has 15 residues. The ends lost 7 bases at V and 5 bases at J; junction bases unmatched: 9. CDR3 loop: CASNQGQGIYQPQHF. Here the CDR3 DNA reads TGTGCCAGTAATCAGGGACAGGGAATTTATCAGCCCCAGCATTTT. The variable domain in full, completed from reference TRBV19 and TRBJ1-5, reads DGGITQSPKYLFRKEGQNVTLSCEQNLNHDAMYWYRQDPGQGLRLIYYSQIVNDFQKGDIAEGYSVSREKKESFPLTVTSAQKNPTAFYLCASNQGQGIYQPQHFGDGTRLSIL.

The chain couples TRBV27 to TRBJ2-7; D may be TRBD2 (6 bases). The germline V and J ends were trimmed by 6 bases and 3 bases, with 15 bases remaining between them. The germline gives CDR1 MNHEY, CDR2 SMNVEV (reference sequence). The CDR3 runs to 14 residues. CDR3 bases: TGTGCCAGCAGCCCCCCGTCGGGGGTCTACGAGCAGTACTTC. Amino acids: CASSPPSGVYEQYF.

The chain couples TRBV9 to TRBJ2-1; a possible D gene is TRBD1 (6 bases). Germline CDR1 is SGDLS and CDR2 is YYNGEE. Trimming took off 0 bases at V and 9 bases at J, with 10 bases between the two ends. CDR3 length equals 13 residues. Here the CDR3 DNA reads TGTGCCAGCAGCGTAGGTAGGGGGACTGAGCAGTTCTTC. Translating gives CASSVGRGTEQFF.

The chain is built from TRBV7-9 and TRBJ1-1, with D perhaps TRBD1 (6 bases). The germline CDR1 and CDR2 sequences are SEHNR and FQNEAQ (reference sequence). This CDR3 is 13 amino acids long. The ends were cut back, 4 bases at V and 6 bases at J, with 12 bases in the middle. The CDR3 reads CASSSVTGPEAFF. The CDR3 region has the DNA TGTGCCAGCAGCTCAGTGACAGGACCTGAAGCTTTCTTT.